These T cell receptor beta chains were read from a single sample in a study of graft-versus-host responses after intestinal transplantation. The repertoire was sequenced with immunoSEQ multiplex PCR; TCRdb's copy has only in-frame clones and lacks some. The sample carries fewer than 30,000 clones, 93% recorded once. The sample in question was PBMCs, obtained 66 days after intestinal transplant. The receptors originated from a human patient who received an intestinal transplant, so some T cells may come from the graft donor. CDR3s include the opening cysteine and the closing phenylalanine or tryptophan. D genes are given only for firm matches. Size is omitted from some rows. Given values are once, few, many or a class for expanded clones.

len	d_gene	v_gene	abundance	j_gene	CDR3aa
13	TRBD2	TRBV27	NA	TRBJ2-1	CASGTSGYNEQFF
15	TRBD2	TRBV4-1	once	TRBJ2-1	CASSQESGRPYEQFF
15	TRBD1	TRBV6-1	NA	TRBJ1-6	CASRRPGQPNSPLHF
19	NA	TRBV23-1	NA	TRBJ2-2	CASSQSGFIGGPYTGELFF
13	NA	TRBV7-2	NA	TRBJ1-3	CASSLLRGNTIYF
16	NA	TRBV7-8	once	TRBJ2-2	CASSIHLGGQTGELFF
13	TRBD1	TRBV18	NA	TRBJ2-7	CASSPQGAGEQYF
17	TRBD2	TRBV7-9	NA	TRBJ2-3	CASSLRTASGFTDTQYF
15	NA	TRBV14	NA	TRBJ2-7	CASSQEGPTRYEQYF
15	NA	TRBV6-5	NA	TRBJ2-7	CASRMLRAGYYEQYF
17	TRBD2	TRBV2	NA	TRBJ2-1	CASRGLTSGSSYNEQFF
14	NA	TRBV10-3	NA	TRBJ2-6	CATRRRSGANVLTF
17	TRBD1	TRBV5-4	NA	TRBJ1-1	CANRRGQPGTKNTEAFF
19	NA	TRBV5-4	NA	TRBJ2-3	CASSFAQWTTTRRTDTQYF
14	NA	TRBV30	once	TRBJ2-5	CAWSGGNFQETQYF
17	NA	TRBV7-4	NA	TRBJ2-2	CASSLMTAQSNTGELFF
17	TRBD1	TRBV2	NA	TRBJ1-5	CASTGPGTGTVDQPQHF
17	TRBD2	TRBV7-8	NA	TRBJ2-1	CASSSHLLAGPGNEQFF
14	TRBD1	TRBV5-4	once	TRBJ1-5	CASSRQGSDQPQHF
14	NA	TRBV6-6	NA	TRBJ1-1	CASSYSLQGTEAFF
12	NA	TRBV6-5	once	TRBJ2-2	CASSSPPGELFF
13	NA	TRBV27	NA	TRBJ2-6	CASSFPGANVLTF
17	TRBD2	TRBV7-8	NA	TRBJ2-2	CASSLVYSGNNTGELFF
15	NA	TRBV5-1	once	TRBJ2-1	CASSLAGAAHNEQFF
11	NA	TRBV5-1	once	TRBJ1-2	CASSSNYGYTF
14	NA	TRBV6-5	NA	TRBJ2-1	CASSYEQAYNEQFF
15	NA	TRBV2	few	TRBJ2-2	CASSASGYSTGELFF
14	TRBD2	TRBV10-3	NA	TRBJ2-1	CAISEGGGVYEQFF
15	NA	TRBV6-4	NA	TRBJ2-1	CASSDSAGDNNEQFF
11	TRBD1	TRBV5-5	NA	TRBJ2-1	CASSGQVEQFF
12	NA	TRBV7-9	once	TRBJ2-5	CAWGWTQKTQYF
16	NA	TRBV4-2	NA	TRBJ1-2	CASSPQGIGTNYGYTF
17	TRBD2	TRBV4-1	NA	TRBJ2-7	CASSQDKLGLAAYEQYF